This TCR beta chain was recovered during a study of graft-versus-host responses after intestinal transplantation (dated by TCRdb to about 2021). Regarding the study in general: The transplants that recipients received were multivisceral, liver-intestinal, or isolated intestinal. A peak of at least 4% donor T cells among recipient peripheral blood mononuclear cells was the definition used for donor T cell macrochimerism. Instead of going to the commercial service, samples from three later patients were sequenced in-house on an Illumina MiSeq and processed with MiXCR. Bulk TCR-beta CDR3 sequencing was used to track graft-versus-host and host-versus-graft alloreactive T cell clones in the graft, circulation and bone marrow after intestinal transplantation. Of the roughly 25 intestinal transplant recipients enrolled in the cohort, one of whom was a retransplant, 3 patients without pretransplant specimens were excluded. To identify alloreactive clones, pre-transplant mixed lymphocyte reaction products were sequenced and then compared with unstimulated pre-transplant donor and recipient T cells. Anti-thymocyte globulin induction was given to all recipients, followed by maintenance tacrolimus and steroids for around three years.

Including cysteine and phenylalanine, the CDR3 has 15 amino acids. Left in the record is the CDR3 DNA by itself, 45 bases read in frame from the first base. Germline trimming: 4 bases from V, 6 bases from J; junction bases outside gene matches: 8. According to the germline V gene, CDR1 reads MNHNS and CDR2 reads SASEGT. Libraries were constructed by the immunoSEQ multiplex PCR assay. For most patients, genomic DNA was isolated with the Qiagen DNeasy Blood and Tissue Kit and shipped frozen to Adaptive Biotechnologies for TCR sequencing. For most patients, genomic DNA was subjected to high-throughput TCR-beta CDR3 sequencing by Adaptive Biotechnologies. The authors' pipeline ran thus. Adaptive's ImmunoSEQ software supplied the TCR sequencing data for around 19 patients, while MiXCR and VDJtools were used to process three other patients. CD4 versus CD8 sorting errors were corrected by removing sequences found in both subsets at a frequency ratio below 5:1. CDR3 nucleotide sequences shared between donor and recipient were removed because their origin could not be assigned. To be classed as alloreactive, a clone needed at least 2-fold expansion over unstimulated cells and a minimum CFSE-low frequency of 0.002% (template counts) or 0.001% (read counts). Clones detected in sequenced pre-transplant spleen, lymph node, or MLR CFSE-low populations of the donor or recipient were defined as mappable. Cumulative frequency of alloreactive clones was calculated as a percentage of all sequences weighted by copy number. This is the immuneACCESS table as TCRdb keeps it, with only in-frame sequences that have V and J called. A part of the clones is gone; compared with another copy, unresolved V genes explain less than half, and the rest is unexplained. For V, J and clone size, that table is used; D and trimming come from the DNA. Here the sample has 130,000 to 150,000 clones; 80% to 95% occur a single time. Together, the top ten hold around 0.2% of the sample.

Study-level results and caveats: In the allografts of patients with donor T cell macrochimerism, GvH to HvG T cell clonal ratios were high. Early after transplant, peak levels of circulating GvH clones were found to be associated with declines in HvG clones. The relatively low number and heterogeneity of intestinal transplant patients limited the conclusions. GvH clones were found in recipient bone marrow, and some of the GvH clones appeared earlier in ileal mucosa or blood, which is consistent with an intestinal mucosal origin.

Turning to this clone: The antigen it binds to is not known. Nothing much larger sits one base from this clone, and base qualities are not available.

The sample's time point label, in plain terms: cells obtained before transplantation from donor or recipient. CD3+CD4+ and CD3+CD8+ populations were FACS-sorted from unstimulated pre-transplant donor and recipient cells taken from spleen or lymph nodes. This receptor was identified in a human donor who received an intestinal transplant. The chain employs TRBV6-1 and TRBJ2-1; TRBD1 aligns with 8 central bases. Source: unstimulated CD4+ T cells sorted from spleen or lymph node cells, taken before intestinal transplant. The CDR3 reads CASSGTNRGANEQFF. The nucleotide sequence reads TGTGCCAGCAGTGGAACAAACAGGGGGGCCAATGAGCAGTTCTTC.